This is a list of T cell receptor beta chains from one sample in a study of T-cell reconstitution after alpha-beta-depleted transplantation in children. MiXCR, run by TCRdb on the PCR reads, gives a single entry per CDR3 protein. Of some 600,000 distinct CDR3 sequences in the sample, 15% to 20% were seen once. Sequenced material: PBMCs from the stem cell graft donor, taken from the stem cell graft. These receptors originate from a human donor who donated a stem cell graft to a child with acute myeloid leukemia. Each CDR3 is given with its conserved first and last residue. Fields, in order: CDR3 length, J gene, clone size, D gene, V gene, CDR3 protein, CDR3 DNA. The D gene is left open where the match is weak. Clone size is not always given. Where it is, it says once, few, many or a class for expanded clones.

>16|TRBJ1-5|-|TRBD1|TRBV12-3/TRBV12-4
CASTLGGRDGGQPQHF
TGTGCCAGCACCTTAGGGGGCAGGGACGGTGGTCAGCCCCAGCATTTT
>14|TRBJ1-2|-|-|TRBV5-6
CASSRQALSYGYTF
TGTGCCAGCAGCCGACAGGCTCTCTCCTATGGCTACACCTTC
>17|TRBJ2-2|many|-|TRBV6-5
CASSYSIFRPGREELFF
TGTGCCAGCAGTTACTCGATCTTCAGACCCGGGCGGGAGGAGCTGTTTTTT
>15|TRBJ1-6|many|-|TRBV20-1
CSAQLGGYRDSPLHF
TGCAGTGCCCAGTTAGGGGGATACAGGGATTCACCCCTCCACTTT
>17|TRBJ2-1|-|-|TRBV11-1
CASSGTNGIEGYNEQFF
TGTGCCAGCAGCGGAACAAACGGCATCGAGGGTTACAATGAGCAGTTCTTC
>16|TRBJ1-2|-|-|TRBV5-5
CASSPNDRWHGRGYTF
TGTGCCAGCAGCCCAAACGACAGGTGGCATGGAAGGGGCTACACCTTC
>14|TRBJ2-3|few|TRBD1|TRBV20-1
CSAGDRGLTDTQYF
TGCAGTGCTGGGGACAGGGGGTTGACAGATACGCAGTATTTT
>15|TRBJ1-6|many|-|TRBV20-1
CSARDKPFYNSPLHF
TGCAGTGCTAGAGATAAGCCCTTCTATAATTCACCCCTCCACTTT
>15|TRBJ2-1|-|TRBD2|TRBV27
CASRLGTRGYNEQFF
TGTGCCAGCAGGCTTGGGACTAGAGGCTACAATGAGCAGTTCTTC
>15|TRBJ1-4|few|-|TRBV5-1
CASSLGRRFEEKLFF
TGCGCCAGCAGCCTGGGCAGGAGGTTCGAAGAAAAACTGTTTTTT
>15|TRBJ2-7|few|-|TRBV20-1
CSAHRRGELIYEQYF
TGCAGTGCCCATAGGAGGGGGGAATTGATATACGAGCAGTACTTC
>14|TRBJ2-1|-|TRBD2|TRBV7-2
CASKRASGHNEQFF
TGTGCCAGCAAAAGGGCTAGCGGCCATAATGAGCAGTTCTTC
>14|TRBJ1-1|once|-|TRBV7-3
CASSQTPAENEAFF
TGTGCCAGCAGCCAGACACCAGCGGAGAATGAAGCTTTCTTT
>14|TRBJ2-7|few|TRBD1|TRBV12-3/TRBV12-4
CASNEPGQGYEQYF
TGTGCCAGCAATGAGCCGGGACAGGGTTACGAGCAGTACTTC
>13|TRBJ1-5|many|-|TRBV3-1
CASSHGFGQPQHF
TGTGCCAGCAGCCACGGCTTCGGTCAGCCCCAGCATTTT
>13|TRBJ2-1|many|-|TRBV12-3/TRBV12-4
CASSLGPKLEQFF
TGTGCCAGCAGTCTGGGACCGAAGCTTGAGCAGTTCTTC
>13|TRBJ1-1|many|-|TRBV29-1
CSAQDGAYTEAFF
TGCAGCGCCCAGGACGGAGCTTACACTGAAGCTTTCTTT
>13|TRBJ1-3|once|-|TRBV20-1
CSASRGSGKTIYF
TGCAGTGCTAGTCGGGGATCTGGAAAAACCATATATTTT
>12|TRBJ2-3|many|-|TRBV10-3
CAISGEGMRQYF
TGTGCCATCAGTGGAGAAGGGATGAGGCAGTATTTT
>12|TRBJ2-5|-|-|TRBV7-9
CASSFRKETQYF
TGTGCCAGCAGTTTTCGAAAAGAGACCCAGTACTTC
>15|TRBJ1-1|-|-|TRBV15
CATSRVGAGNTEAFF
TGTGCCACCAGCAGAGTGGGGGCCGGGAACACTGAAGCTTTCTTT
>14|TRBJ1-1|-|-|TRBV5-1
CASSLVGSRTEAFF
TGCGCCAGCAGCTTGGTGGGATCTCGCACTGAAGCTTTCTTT
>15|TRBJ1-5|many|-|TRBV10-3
CAISEEGYSNQPQHF
TGTGCCATCAGTGAGGAGGGGTATAGCAATCAGCCCCAGCATTTT
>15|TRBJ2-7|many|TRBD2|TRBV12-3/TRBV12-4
CASSLVSGESYEQYF
TGTGCCAGCAGTTTAGTGAGCGGGGAGTCCTACGAGCAGTACTTC
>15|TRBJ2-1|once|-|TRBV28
CASSLILSSYNEQFF
TGTGCCAGCAGTTTAATTCTCAGCTCCTACAATGAGCAGTTCTTC
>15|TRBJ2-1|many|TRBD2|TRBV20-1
CSASSLAGAYNEQFF
TGCAGTGCTTCATCTCTAGCGGGGGCCTACAATGAGCAGTTCTTC
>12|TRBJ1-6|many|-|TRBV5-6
CASSLPASPLHF
TGTGCCAGCAGCTTGCCCGCTTCACCCCTCCACTTT
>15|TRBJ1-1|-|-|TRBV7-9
CASSDLLIGGPEAFF
TGTGCCAGCAGCGACCTTCTTATCGGGGGACCTGAAGCTTTCTTT
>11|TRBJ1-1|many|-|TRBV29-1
CSVHVNTEAFF
TGCAGCGTTCACGTGAACACTGAAGCTTTCTTT
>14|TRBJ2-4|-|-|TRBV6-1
CASSEVGGSDIQYF
TGTGCCAGCAGTGAAGTCGGGGGTAGCGACATTCAGTACTTC
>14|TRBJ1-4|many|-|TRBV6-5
CASSLQGLREKLFF
TGTGCCAGCAGCTTACAGGGATTAAGAGAAAAACTGTTTTTT
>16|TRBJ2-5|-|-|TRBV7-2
CASSLNGPSSQETQYF
TGTGCCAGCAGCTTAAATGGCCCTTCGTCCCAAGAGACCCAGTACTTC
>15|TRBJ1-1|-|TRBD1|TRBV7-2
CASSTRGQARTEAFF
TGTGCCAGCAGCACGAGGGGACAGGCTCGTACTGAAGCTTTCTTT
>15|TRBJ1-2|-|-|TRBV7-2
CASSSDGQFGYGYTF
TGTGCCAGCAGCTCAGACGGACAGTTTGGCTATGGCTACACCTTC
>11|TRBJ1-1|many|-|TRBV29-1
CSVPTNTEAFF
TGCAGCGTCCCCACGAACACTGAAGCTTTCTTT
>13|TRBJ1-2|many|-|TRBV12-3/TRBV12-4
CASSLDGRYGYTF
TGTGCCAGCAGTTTAGACGGGCGCTATGGCTACACCTTC
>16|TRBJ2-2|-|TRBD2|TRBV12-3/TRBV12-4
CASSLAGAPRTGELFF
TGTGCCAGCAGCTTAGCGGGGGCACCCCGCACCGGGGAGCTGTTTTTT
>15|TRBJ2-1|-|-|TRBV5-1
CASSFFSGADNEQFF
TGCGCCAGCAGCTTTTTCTCAGGGGCCGACAATGAGCAGTTCTTC
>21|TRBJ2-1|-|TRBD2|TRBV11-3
CASSLFISAAGGPTSRNEQFF
TGTGCCAGCAGCTTATTCATATCGGCGGCGGGGGGCCCTACTTCACGCAATGAGCAGTTCTTC
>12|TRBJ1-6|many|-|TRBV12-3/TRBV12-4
CASSLGGRPLHF
TGTGCCAGCAGTTTAGGCGGGAGACCCCTCCACTTT
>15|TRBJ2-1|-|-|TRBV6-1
CASSDPASVYNEQFF
TGTGCCAGCAGTGACCCGGCCAGTGTCTACAATGAGCAGTTCTTC
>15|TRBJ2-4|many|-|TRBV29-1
CSVEEGRLAKNIQYF
TGCAGCGTTGAAGAAGGGAGATTAGCCAAAAACATTCAGTACTTC
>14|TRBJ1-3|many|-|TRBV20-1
CSAPPGGSGNTIYF
TGCAGTGCTCCTCCGGGGGGCTCTGGAAACACCATATATTTT
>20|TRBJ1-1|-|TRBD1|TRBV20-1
CSARGEGQGVPSLMNTEAFF
TGCAGTGCTAGAGGAGAGGGACAGGGGGTGCCTTCCCTTATGAACACTGAAGCTTTCTTT
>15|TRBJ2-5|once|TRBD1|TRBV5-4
CASRSGTGEQETQYF
TGTGCCAGCAGGTCCGGGACAGGGGAACAAGAGACCCAGTACTTC
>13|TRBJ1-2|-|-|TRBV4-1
CASSQALNYGYTF
TGCGCCAGCAGCCAAGCCCTTAACTATGGCTACACCTTC
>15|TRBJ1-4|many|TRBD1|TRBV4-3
CASSQVTGGNEKLFF
TGCGCCAGCAGCCAAGTGACAGGGGGCAACGAAAAACTGTTTTTT
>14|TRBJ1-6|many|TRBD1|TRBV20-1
CSAKNDRGNSPLHF
TGCAGTGCTAAGAATGACAGGGGAAATTCACCCCTCCACTTT
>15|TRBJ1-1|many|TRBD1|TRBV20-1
CSAPGQGARITEAFF
TGCAGTGCCCCGGGACAGGGGGCGCGAATCACTGAAGCTTTCTTT
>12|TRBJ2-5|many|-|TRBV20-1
CSARGVQETQYF
TGCAGTGCTAGAGGTGTTCAAGAGACCCAGTACTTC
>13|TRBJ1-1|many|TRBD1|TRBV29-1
CSVQGALLSEAFF
TGCAGCGTCCAGGGGGCGCTTCTATCTGAAGCTTTCTTT
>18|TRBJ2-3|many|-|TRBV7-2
CASSLGTKGQILRNTQYF
TGTGCCAGCAGCTTAGGGACTAAGGGACAGATCCTAAGGAATACGCAGTATTTT
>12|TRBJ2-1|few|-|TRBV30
CACSRIGWEQFF
TGTGCCTGCTCCCGAATCGGCTGGGAGCAGTTCTTC